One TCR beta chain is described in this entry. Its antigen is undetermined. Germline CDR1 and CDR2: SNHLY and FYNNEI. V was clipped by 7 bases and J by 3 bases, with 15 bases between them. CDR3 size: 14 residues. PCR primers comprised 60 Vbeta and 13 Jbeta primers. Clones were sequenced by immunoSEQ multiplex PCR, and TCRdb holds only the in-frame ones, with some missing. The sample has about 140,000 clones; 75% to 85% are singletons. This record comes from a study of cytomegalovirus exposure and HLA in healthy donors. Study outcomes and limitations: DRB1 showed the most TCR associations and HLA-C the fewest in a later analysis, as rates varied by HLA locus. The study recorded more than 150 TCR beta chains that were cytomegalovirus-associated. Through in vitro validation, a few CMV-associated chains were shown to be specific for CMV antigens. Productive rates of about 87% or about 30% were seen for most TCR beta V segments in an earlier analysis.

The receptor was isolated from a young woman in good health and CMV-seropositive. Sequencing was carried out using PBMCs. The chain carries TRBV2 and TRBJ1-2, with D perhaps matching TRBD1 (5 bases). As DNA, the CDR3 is TGTGCCAGCAATCCTCGGACGGGGGACTATGGCTACACCTTC. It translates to CASNPRTGDYGYTF.